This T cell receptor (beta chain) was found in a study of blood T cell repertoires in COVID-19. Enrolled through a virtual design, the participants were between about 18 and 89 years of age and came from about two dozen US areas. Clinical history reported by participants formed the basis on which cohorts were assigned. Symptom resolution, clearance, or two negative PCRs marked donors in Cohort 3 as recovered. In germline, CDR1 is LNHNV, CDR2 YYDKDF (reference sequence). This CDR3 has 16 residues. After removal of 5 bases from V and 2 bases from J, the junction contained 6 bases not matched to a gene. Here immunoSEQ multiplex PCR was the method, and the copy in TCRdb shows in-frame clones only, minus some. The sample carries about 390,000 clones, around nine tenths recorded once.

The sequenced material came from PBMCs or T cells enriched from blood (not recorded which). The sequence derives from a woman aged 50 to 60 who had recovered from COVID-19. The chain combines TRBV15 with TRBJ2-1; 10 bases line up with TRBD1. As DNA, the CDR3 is TGTGCCACCAGCGAAGGGACAGGGGAAGCCTACAATGAGCAGTTCTTC. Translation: CATSEGTGEAYNEQFF.